This T cell receptor (beta chain) derives from a study of blood T cells in healthy people across ages. Findings and caveats of the study: The unsorted PBMCs prevented any conclusive comparison of naive versus antigen-experienced cells.

This clonotype was seen a single time. Its antigen remains unknown. A much more abundant neighbour one base away suggests this may be a read error. It was with a sample-barcoded 5' primer and a J-beta primer mix that a second PCR of roughly 7 to 11 cycles was run. TCRdb redid the calling of the 5' RACE reads with MiXCR, one entry per CDR3 protein. The sample holds 1.5 million to 2 million distinct CDR3 sequences; 25% to 30% are singletons and the top ten take roughly 8%. This CDR3 has 15 amino acids. The germline V gene encodes CDR1 MDHEN and CDR2 SYDVKM. The rearrangement uses TRBV28 and TRBJ2-7, with D possibly matching TRBD1 (6 bases). The TCR was taken from a woman in her 30s in good health. Material for sequencing was blood. The CDR3, as DNA: TGTGTCACCATTGGAAGTCCGGACAGCTCCTACGAGCAGTACTTC. Its protein is CVTIGSPDSSYEQYF.